This TCR beta chain is from a study of blood T cell repertoires in COVID-19 (dated by TCRdb to about 2020). About the investigation overall: Collaborator samples came from the United States, Italy and Spain and covered acute and convalescent phases of COVID-19. The prospective study material was composed of cDNA or gDNA derived from T cells, B-cell-depleted T cells, or PBMCs. The repertoires were released in a freely available public database meant as a resource for research on the immune response to SARS-CoV-2. Subjects who had been exposed to COVID-19, were actively infected with it, or had recovered from it provided the deeply sampled blood TCRbeta repertoires that made up the dataset. A de-identified subject ID, COVID-19 status, age in years and sex were almost always included in the sample metadata. Where HLA class I and class II types were available, the types were taken from metadata supplied by the sample provider, not from assay-based typing. Samples came from the ongoing ImmuneRACE study (first 160 participants) plus 1,254 subjects from 6 global collaborators.

On this clone itself: Its binding antigen is unknown. Nothing much larger sits one base from this clone, and base qualities are not available.

What the research found in general, with its limitations: Clinical and demographic metadata were provided uncurated, with the amount varying by source and participant.

Each collaborating institution followed its own protocols to collect whole blood in K2EDTA tubes. For TCRbeta analysis, collaborators shipped samples as frozen whole blood, isolated PBMCs, or DNA extracted from either of those sample types. V was cut back by 5 bases and J by 0 bases, leaving a gap of 12 bases between them. The germline V gene encodes CDR1 SGHVS and CDR2 FQNEAQ. Reading from cysteine to phenylalanine, the CDR3 counts 15 amino acids. The only DNA kept is the CDR3, 45 bases in frame from the first base. The immunoSEQ Assay, a bias-controlled multiplex PCR, was used to amplify TCRbeta CDR3 regions from genomic DNA. As for the authors' bioinformatics: Nucleated cell counts per sample were estimated from amplification of reference gene primers within the assay. To quantify the absolute abundance of each unique TCRbeta CDR3 rearrangement, sequence reads were collapsed and filtered. For each sample, productive Simpson clonality was calculated by taking the square root of Simpson's diversity index across productive rearrangements. TCRdb obtained this table from immuneACCESS and retained in-frame rearrangements with V and J assigned. These tables miss some clones; where compared with another copy, unresolved V genes account for less than half of the shortfall, and the remainder is unexplained. V, J and clone size are those of that table, while D and trimming were read from the DNA. For this sample the table gives 200,000 to 300,000 clones, of which approximately 83% were detected only once. About 9% of the sample is taken by the ten largest.

The receptor chain draws on TRBV7-8 and TRBJ2-3; the best D guess is TRBD1, with 6 bases matching. The sequence was collected from a man older than 75 with acute or convalescent COVID-19. The sequencing input was peripheral blood. The DNA sequence follows: TGTGCCAGCAGCGCCCGGGACACTAGCACAGATACGCAGTATTTT. Its translation reads: CASSARDTSTDTQYF.